The 10 T cell receptor beta chains below were found in one sample sequenced in a study of cytomegalovirus exposure and HLA in healthy donors listed by TCRdb under 2017. Library generation was performed with the immunoSEQ multiplex PCR assay. A mixture of 60 forward primers for TCR Vbeta segments and 13 reverse primers for TCR Jbeta segments was used in the multiplex PCR. The table was pulled from immuneACCESS by TCRdb, which kept in-frame rearrangements only. Such tables lose some clones; where checked, under half of the loss comes from unresolved V genes, and the rest has no known cause. For this sample the table gives 130,000 to 150,000 clones, of which approximately 80% were detected only once. The ten largest make up about 4.7% of the sample. The source material was PBMCs. The origin of the receptors is a male donor in good health and CMV-seronegative.

The gene calls are TRBV15 and TRBJ1-2; D might be TRBD1 (6 bases). Between the trimmed V and J ends, which lost 4 bases and 2 bases, there was a span of 11 bases. From germline, CDR1 is LNHNV and CDR2 YYDKDF (reference sequence). The CDR3 is 14 amino acids. The CDR3, as DNA: TGTGCCACCAGCACCGGGGGGCAGAACTATGGCTACACCTTC. Translated, it gives CATSTGGQNYGYTF.

The chain recombines TRBV28 with TRBJ1-2, with D maybe TRBD1 (5 bases). Trimming cost V 7 bases and J 1 base, with 10 bases left between them. Looked up from germline, CDR1 is MDHEN and CDR2 is SYDVKM. The CDR3 runs 13 residues. CDR3 nucleotides: TGTGCCAGCACCGACGACAGTAACTATGGCTACACCTTC. The encoded protein is CASTDDSNYGYTF.

The CDR3 spells CASSLGGTEEKLFF. CDR3 nucleotide sequence: TGCGCCAGCAGCTTGGGTGGGACTGAGGAAAAACTGTTTTTT. The chain is built from TRBV5-1 and TRBJ1-4, with a tentative D call TRBD1 (5 bases). The length of the CDR3 is 14 residues. Trimming left V 0 bases short and J 8 bases short, with 11 bases between. The germline V gene encodes CDR1 SGHRS and CDR2 YFSETQ.

CDR3 amino acids: CASSQTGGSAQGYTF. The CDR3 coding sequence is TGCGCCAGCAGCCAAACAGGGGGGTCAGCTCAAGGCTACACCTTC. The rearrangement joins TRBV4-3 to TRBJ1-2, with 8 bases lining up with TRBD1. The length of the CDR3 is 15 residues. Germline values: CDR1 LGHNA, CDR2 YSLEER. V lost 2 bases and J lost 8; bases outside the gene matches: 10.

V is TRBV19 and J is TRBJ1-5; D perhaps matches TRBD1 (6 bases). Germline assignment: CDR1 LNHDA and CDR2 SQIVND (reference sequence). With 5 bases removed from V and 4 bases from J, the gap between germline ends came to 15 bases. The CDR3 extends over 15 amino acids. CDR3 sequence reads: CASSGSDSVNQPQHF. The CDR3 bases are TGTGCCAGTAGTGGATCGGACAGTGTTAATCAGCCCCAGCATTTT.

The J gene is TRBJ1-1, the V gene TRBV5-6; perhaps TRBD1 as D (5 bases). There are 16 residues in the CDR3. V lost 7 bases and J 3 bases, leaving 22 bases between the germline ends. Germline-derived CDR1 and CDR2 are SGHDT and YYEEEE. In DNA, the CDR3 is TGTGCCAGCTGGATGGCGGTCGGGGGGGAAGACACTGAAGCTTTCTTT. Translating gives CASWMAVGGEDTEAFF.

The chain has TRBV18 and TRBJ1-3; 7 bases are shared with TRBD1. J lost 4 bases, V lost 2 bases, and 5 bases had no gene match. CDR3 length equals 15 residues. Per the germline V gene, CDR1 is KGHSH and CDR2 is LQKENI. The CDR3 is CASSPDRVSGNTIYF. CDR3 DNA: TGTGCCAGCTCACCAGACAGGGTCTCCGGAAACACCATATATTTT.

This clone was counted a single time. The CDR3 DNA reads as TGTGCCAGCAGTTTAAGGGGGCAGTCCCTACGGGCTTTCTTT. This gives the protein CASSLRGQSLRAFF. The chain couples TRBV28 to TRBJ1-1; TRBD1 matches 7 bases. CDR1 MDHEN and CDR2 SYDVKM come from the germline V gene. This CDR3 has 14 residues. V trimming: 2 bases; J trimming: 11 bases; junction bases outside the gene matches: 11.

This sequence joins TRBV21-1 and TRBJ1-2; no DNA check was done on the table's D call, TRBD1. TRBV21-1 corresponds to a pseudogene. The CDR3 length is 13 residues. CDR3 protein: CARPDRPSYGYTF. In DNA form, the CDR3 reads TGTGCCAGACCTGACAGACCGTCCTATGGCTACACCTTC.

The rearrangement joins TRBV27 to TRBJ2-5; 11 bases fit TRBD1. The tail of the sequence fits TRBJ2-7 better, so the J call may be wrong. This CDR3 contains 13 residues. Germline CDR1 is MNHEY and CDR2 is SMNVEV (reference sequence). CDR3 sequence reads: CASSGTGGHEQYF. For the CDR3, the DNA is TGTGCCAGCAGCGGGACAGGGGGTCACGAGCAGTACTTC.